Listed below are T cell receptor beta chains from one sample, sequenced in a study of cytomegalovirus exposure and HLA in healthy donors. Measured with immunoSEQ multiplex PCR; TCRdb has only the in-frame clones, and not every one. Of fewer than 110,000 clones detected, around 76% appear once; the ten largest clones hold about 2.5%. The sequenced material came from PBMCs. These receptors were taken from a man aged 25 to 40 in good health and CMV-seropositive. The CDR3 runs from the conserved cysteine through the conserved F or W. The D gene is left open where the match is weak. Size is stated for part of the rows, as once, few or many counts, or as a class when the clone is expanded.

length,V,size,D,J,DNA,CDR3
15,TRBV10-3,NA,NA,TRBJ2-1,TGTGCCATCAGTGAGAGTGGTGAGCCCTACAATGAGCAGTTCTTC,CAISESGEPYNEQFF
19,TRBV5-1,NA,TRBD2,TRBJ2-2,TGCGCCAGCAGCTTCAGGGGAGGTCTAGCGGGGTCGAACACCGGGGAGCTGTTTTTT,CASSFRGGLAGSNTGELFF
15,TRBV5-1,NA,TRBD2,TRBJ2-5,TGCGCCAGCAGCTTGGTCAGTAGCGGGAAAGAGACCCAGTACTTC,CASSLVSSGKETQYF
15,TRBV9,NA,TRBD2,TRBJ2-1,TGTGCCAGCAGCGTAGCGGGGGGGCAAACGAATGAGCAGTTCTTC,CASSVAGGQTNEQFF
15,TRBV6-6,NA,NA,TRBJ2-6,TGTGCCAGCAGCAACAGGCCCGGGGGGGCCAACGTCCTGACTTTC,CASSNRPGGANVLTF
13,TRBV2,NA,NA,TRBJ1-2,TGTGCCAGCAGCGCACAGAGCCCTTATGGCTACACCTTC,CASSAQSPYGYTF
14,TRBV19,NA,TRBD1,TRBJ1-1,TGTGCCACCAGGGGGGACAGACCGAACACTGAAGCTTTCTTT,CATRGDRPNTEAFF
14,TRBV5-4,NA,NA,TRBJ1-2,TGTGCCAGCAGCGAATTCGGGGGGGACCATGGCTACACCTTC,CASSEFGGDHGYTF
13,TRBV7-3,NA,NA,TRBJ2-3,TGTGCCAGCAGCTTTGGCGGCGAAGATACGCAGTATTTT,CASSFGGEDTQYF
15,TRBV11-2,NA,NA,TRBJ1-6,TGTGACAGCAGCCCCCGGGAGGGCTATGATTCACCCCTCCACTTT,CDSSPREGYDSPLHF
14,TRBV19,NA,TRBD1,TRBJ1-1,TGTGCCAGTAGTAGGGACAGGGGAGGCACTGAAGCTTTCTTT,CASSRDRGGTEAFF
15,TRBV11-2,NA,NA,TRBJ2-2,TGTGCCAGCAGACGCCCGGGGGGCCCCGCCGGGGAGCTGTTTTTT,CASRRPGGPAGELFF
14,TRBV5-1,NA,TRBD2,TRBJ2-7,TGCGCCAGCAGCTTGAGCGGGGGGACGTACGAGCAGTACTTC,CASSLSGGTYEQYF
15,TRBV6-1,once,NA,TRBJ2-2,TGTGCCAGCCTCCCCCTAACAGGGCAAACCGGGGAGCTGTTTTTT,CASLPLTGQTGELFF
14,TRBV10-3,NA,TRBD1,TRBJ2-2,TGTGCCACCCGCGGACAGGAGAACACCGGGGAGCTGTTTTTT,CATRGQENTGELFF
16,TRBV6-1,NA,TRBD1,TRBJ2-3,TGTGCCAGCAGTGAGCGGACAGGGGTCAGCACAGATACGCAGTATTTT,CASSERTGVSTDTQYF
14,TRBV12-5,few,TRBD1,TRBJ2-5,TGTGCTAGTGGTTTGGGGGACAGGCAAGAGACCCAGTACTTC,CASGLGDRQETQYF
19,TRBV21-1,NA,NA,TRBJ2-5,TGTGCCAGCAGCAATGGATACTTCAAGGGGGGGGTTCGTGCAGAGACCCAGTACTTC,CASSNGYFKGGVRAETQYF
15,TRBV10-1,NA,TRBD1,TRBJ1-2,TGCGCCAGCAGTGAGGGAATGGGACAGGGCTATGGCTACACCTTC,CASSEGMGQGYGYTF
15,TRBV25-1,NA,TRBD2,TRBJ2-7,TGTGCCAGCAGAGACGGGGGGGTCCGTTCCTACGAGCAGTACTTC,CASRDGGVRSYEQYF
15,TRBV11-1,NA,NA,TRBJ2-7,TGTGCCAGCAGCCCGAGGAATCGACAGACCTACGAGCAGTACTTC,CASSPRNRQTYEQYF
15,TRBV6-1,NA,NA,TRBJ1-2,TGTGCCAGCAGCCCCTTACAACAGGCTAACTATGGCTACACCTTC,CASSPLQQANYGYTF
12,TRBV28,NA,NA,TRBJ1-2,TGTGCCAGCGGAAATCAGGGCTATGGCTACACCTTC,CASGNQGYGYTF
12,TRBV5-1,NA,NA,TRBJ2-7,TGCGCCAGCAGTTCCGACAGCTACGAGCAGTACTTC,CASSSDSYEQYF
13,TRBV5-1,NA,TRBD1,TRBJ1-2,TGCGCCAGCAGCTTGACAGGGGTCGATGGCTACACCTTC,CASSLTGVDGYTF
15,TRBV10-1,NA,TRBD2,TRBJ2-1,TGCGCCAGCAGTGAAATAAGCGGGGGAAACAATGAGCAGTTCTTC,CASSEISGGNNEQFF
14,TRBV5-1,NA,NA,TRBJ2-5,TGCGCCAGCAGCTTGGGGTTGGGGGCAGAGACCCAGTACTTC,CASSLGLGAETQYF
13,TRBV5-1,NA,NA,TRBJ2-7,TGCGCCAGCAGGCTACAGGATAGCTACGAGCAGTACTTC,CASRLQDSYEQYF
14,TRBV6-5,NA,NA,TRBJ2-7,TGTGCCAGCAGTTACTCCCAGTCCACCTACGAGCAGTACTTC,CASSYSQSTYEQYF
14,TRBV18,few,TRBD2,TRBJ2-3,TGTGCCAGCTGCATAGCGGGGGGCTCAGATACGCAGTATTTT,CASCIAGGSDTQYF
14,TRBV11-2,once,TRBD1,TRBJ2-7,TGTGCCAGCAGCGCCGGGACAGGGACGTACGAGCAGTACTTC,CASSAGTGTYEQYF
15,TRBV30,NA,NA,TRBJ2-7,TGTGCCTGGAGGAACATCAGAGACTCCTCCTACGAGCAGTACTTC,CAWRNIRDSSYEQYF
15,TRBV9,NA,NA,TRBJ1-1,TGTGCCAGCAGCAGACAAATACAGGGGAACACTGAAGCTTTCTTT,CASSRQIQGNTEAFF
13,TRBV9,NA,NA,TRBJ1-1,TGTGCCAGCAGCCTTCAGGGGTACACTGAAGCTTTCTTT,CASSLQGYTEAFF
16,TRBV5-6,medium-sized,TRBD2,TRBJ2-5,TGTGCCAGCAGCCGGGGGACTAGCGTGGCCCAAGAGACCCAGTACTTC,CASSRGTSVAQETQYF
13,TRBV5-1,few,NA,TRBJ2-7,TGCGCCAGCAGCTTACTAGGAAACTACGAGCAGTACTTC,CASSLLGNYEQYF
19,TRBV4-2,NA,TRBD1,TRBJ1-1,TGTGCCAGCAGCCCCCAAGGGGACAGGTGGGGAGGGATGAACACTGAAGCTTTCTTT,CASSPQGDRWGGMNTEAFF
16,TRBV5-5,NA,NA,TRBJ1-2,TGTGCCAGCAGCTTGGGACGCGGCCCGGCTAACTATGGCTACACCTTC,CASSLGRGPANYGYTF
14,TRBV5-5,NA,NA,TRBJ2-5,TGTGCCAGCAGCTTGGGGCAGGATAACAGATTACAGTACTTC,CASSLGQDNRLQYF
14,TRBV27,NA,NA,TRBJ2-2,TGTGCCAGCAGTTTAAGGGGCTATGCCGGGGAGCTGTTTTTT,CASSLRGYAGELFF
19,TRBV30,NA,NA,TRBJ1-5,TGTGCCTGGAGTGTACGACACTGGCAGGTTTTCGATAGCAATCAGCCCCAGCATTTT,CAWSVRHWQVFDSNQPQHF
16,TRBV19,NA,NA,TRBJ1-3,TGTGCCAGTAGTATAACGCAGTCCCCATCTGGAAACACCATATATTTT,CASSITQSPSGNTIYF
16,TRBV15,NA,NA,TRBJ2-6,TGTGCCACCAGCTATCACAGGGCTTCTGGGGCCAACGTCCTGACTTTC,CATSYHRASGANVLTF
15,TRBV5-1,once,NA,TRBJ2-1,TGCGCCAGCAGCTTCGGGGGAGCGCAGTACAATGAGCAGTTCTTC,CASSFGGAQYNEQFF
13,TRBV19,NA,TRBD1,TRBJ2-1,TGTGCCACCCAGAACGGACGGACAGGAGGTCTGTTCTTC,CATQNGRTGGLFF
18,TRBV9,NA,TRBD2,TRBJ2-7,TGTGCCAGCAGCGTAGCTCATGACTGGACTAGCGGGGGGTCCGAGCAGTACTTC,CASSVAHDWTSGGSEQYF
13,TRBV10-3,NA,TRBD1,TRBJ1-2,TGTGCCGTTGGGACAGGGGCTAACTATGGCTACACCTTC,CAVGTGANYGYTF
12,TRBV2,NA,NA,TRBJ1-6,TGTGCCAGCATGATGAGACAGTCACCCCTCCACTTT,CASMMRQSPLHF
15,TRBV7-3,NA,NA,TRBJ2-1,TGTGCCAGCAGCTTAGAACACGACACTTACAATGAGCAGTTCTTC,CASSLEHDTYNEQFF
13,TRBV2,NA,NA,TRBJ2-5,TGTGCCAGCAGACAACAGGGAATGGAGACCCAGTACTTC,CASRQQGMETQYF
17,TRBV19,NA,NA,TRBJ1-1,TGTGCCAGTAGTATATTCCGGGGGGTGAGGGGGAACACTGAAGCTTTCTTT,CASSIFRGVRGNTEAFF
19,TRBV27,NA,TRBD1,TRBJ1-6,TGTGCCAGCAGTTTATTGGGTGGTTCGGGGGACAGGGCTTATTCACCCCTCCACTTT,CASSLLGGSGDRAYSPLHF
15,TRBV7-9,NA,TRBD2,TRBJ2-7,TGTGCCAGCAGCTTAACTAGCGGGGGGCACCCCGAGCAGTACTTC,CASSLTSGGHPEQYF
18,TRBV7-9,NA,NA,TRBJ1-2,TGTTCCAGCAGTAAAAACCGTGAGGCGGGCCTTGCTAACTATGGCTACACCTTC,CSSSKNREAGLANYGYTF
16,TRBV5-1,once,NA,TRBJ2-2,TGCGCCAGCAGCTTTGCAGGGACTTTGAACGCCGGGGAGCTGTTTTTT,CASSFAGTLNAGELFF
18,TRBV5-4,NA,NA,TRBJ2-4,TGTGCCAGCAGCTTGGCCTCCGGCCGCGCTTTCTCGGCGGACAGTCAGTACTTC,CASSLASGRAFSADSQYF
16,TRBV19,NA,NA,TRBJ2-1,TGTGCCAGTAGTATAGATCTGAGGGGGAGTTACAATGAGCAGTTCTTC,CASSIDLRGSYNEQFF